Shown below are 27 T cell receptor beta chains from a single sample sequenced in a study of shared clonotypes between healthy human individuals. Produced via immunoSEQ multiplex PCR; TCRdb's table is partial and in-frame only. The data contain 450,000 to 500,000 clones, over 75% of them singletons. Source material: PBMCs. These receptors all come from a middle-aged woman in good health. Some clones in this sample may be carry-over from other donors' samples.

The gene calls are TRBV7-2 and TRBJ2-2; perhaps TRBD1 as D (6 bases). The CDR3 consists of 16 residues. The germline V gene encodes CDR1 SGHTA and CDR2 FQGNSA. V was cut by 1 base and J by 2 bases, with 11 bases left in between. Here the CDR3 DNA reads TGTGCCAGCAGCTTAGGGGGCAGGGGAAACACCGGGGAGCTGTTTTTT. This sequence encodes CASSLGGRGNTGELFF.

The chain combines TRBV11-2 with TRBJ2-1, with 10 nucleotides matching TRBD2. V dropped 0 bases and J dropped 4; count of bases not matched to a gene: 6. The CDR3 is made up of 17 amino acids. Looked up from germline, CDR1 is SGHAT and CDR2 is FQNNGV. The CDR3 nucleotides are TGTGCCAGCAGCTTAGAAGGTACTAGCGGGAAATACAATGAGCAGTTCTTC. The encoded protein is CASSLEGTSGKYNEQFF. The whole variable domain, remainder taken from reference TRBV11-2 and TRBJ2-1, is EAGVAQSPRYKIIEKRQSVAFWCNPISGHATLYWYQQILGQGPKLLIQFQNNGVVDDSQLPKDRFSAERLKGVDSTLKIQPAKLEDSAVYLCASSLEGTSGKYNEQFFGPGTRLTVL.

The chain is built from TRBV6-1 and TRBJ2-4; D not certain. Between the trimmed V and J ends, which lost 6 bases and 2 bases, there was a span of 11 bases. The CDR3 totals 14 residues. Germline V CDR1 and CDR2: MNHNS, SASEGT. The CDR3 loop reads CASRGPRPKNIQYF. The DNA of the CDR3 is TGTGCCAGCAGAGGGCCCCGTCCCAAAAACATTCAGTACTTC.

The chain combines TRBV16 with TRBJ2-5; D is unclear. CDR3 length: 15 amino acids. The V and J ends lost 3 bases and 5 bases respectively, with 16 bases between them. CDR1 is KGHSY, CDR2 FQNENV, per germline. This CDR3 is CASSHFGRVGETQYF. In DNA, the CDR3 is TGTGCCAGCAGCCATTTCGGAAGGGTTGGGGAGACCCAGTACTTC.

CDR3 protein: CASSGATSGRPSYEQYF. The CDR3 DNA follows: TGTGCCAGCAGTGGGGCGACTAGCGGGAGGCCTTCCTACGAGCAGTACTTC. The rearrangement links TRBV9 to TRBJ2-7; 13 nucleotides align to TRBD2. Unmatched junction bases numbered 9, after V lost 5 bases and J lost 1 base. CDR1 and CDR2 (germline): SGDLS, YYNGEE. The CDR3 has 17 residues. The whole variable domain, remainder taken from reference TRBV9 and TRBJ2-7, is DSGVTQTPKHLITATGQRVTLRCSPRSGDLSVYWYQQSLDQGLQFLIQYYNGEERAKGNILERFSAQQFPDLHSELNLSSLELGDSALYFCASSGATSGRPSYEQYFGPGTRLTVT.

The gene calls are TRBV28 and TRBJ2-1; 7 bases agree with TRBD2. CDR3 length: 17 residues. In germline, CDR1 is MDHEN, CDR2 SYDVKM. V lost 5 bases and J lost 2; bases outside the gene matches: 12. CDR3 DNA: TGTGCCAGCAGTCCCTACCCGGGGGGAGGCCCCTACAATGAGCAGTTCTTC. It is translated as CASSPYPGGGPYNEQFF.

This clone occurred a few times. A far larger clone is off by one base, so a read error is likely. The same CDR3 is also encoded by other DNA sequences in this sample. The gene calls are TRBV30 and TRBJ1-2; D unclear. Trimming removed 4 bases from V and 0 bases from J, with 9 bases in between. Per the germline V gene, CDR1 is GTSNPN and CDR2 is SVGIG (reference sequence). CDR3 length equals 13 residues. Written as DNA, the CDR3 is TGTGCCTGGATTGGTAGTCCTAACTATGGCTACACCTTC. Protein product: CAWIGSPNYGYTF.

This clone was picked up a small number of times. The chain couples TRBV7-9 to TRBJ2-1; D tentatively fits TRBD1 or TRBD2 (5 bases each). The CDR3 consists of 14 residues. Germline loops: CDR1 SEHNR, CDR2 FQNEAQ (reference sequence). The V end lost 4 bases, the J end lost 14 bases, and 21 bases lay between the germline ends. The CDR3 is CASSSSVGTSNKFF. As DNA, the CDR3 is TGTGCCAGCAGCTCGAGTGTGGGGACCTCTAATAAGTTCTTC.

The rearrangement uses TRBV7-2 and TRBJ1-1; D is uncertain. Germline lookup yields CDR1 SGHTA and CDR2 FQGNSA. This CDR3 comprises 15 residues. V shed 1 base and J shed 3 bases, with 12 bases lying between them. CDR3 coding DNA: TGTGCCAGCAGCTTAGTAGGAGTAGCCGACACTGAAGCTTTCTTT. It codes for CASSLVGVADTEAFF.

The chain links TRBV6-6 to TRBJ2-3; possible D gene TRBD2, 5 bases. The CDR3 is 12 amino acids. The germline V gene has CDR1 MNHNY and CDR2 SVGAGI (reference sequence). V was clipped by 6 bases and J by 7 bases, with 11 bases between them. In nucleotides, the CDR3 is TGTGCCAGCAGAAACCGGACTCATACGCAGTATTTT. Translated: CASRNRTHTQYF.

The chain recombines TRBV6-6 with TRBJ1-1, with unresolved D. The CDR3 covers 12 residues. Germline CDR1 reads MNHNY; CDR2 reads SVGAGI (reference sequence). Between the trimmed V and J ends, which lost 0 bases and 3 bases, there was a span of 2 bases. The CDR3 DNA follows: TGTGCCAGCAGTTACTCGCACACTGAAGCTTTCTTT. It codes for CASSYSHTEAFF.

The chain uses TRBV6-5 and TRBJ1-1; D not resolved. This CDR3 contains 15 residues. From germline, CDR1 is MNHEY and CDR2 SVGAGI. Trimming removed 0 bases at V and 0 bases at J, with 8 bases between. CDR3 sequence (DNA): TGTGCCAGCAGTTACTCGTTCCAGTTGAACACTGAAGCTTTCTTT. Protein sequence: CASSYSFQLNTEAFF.

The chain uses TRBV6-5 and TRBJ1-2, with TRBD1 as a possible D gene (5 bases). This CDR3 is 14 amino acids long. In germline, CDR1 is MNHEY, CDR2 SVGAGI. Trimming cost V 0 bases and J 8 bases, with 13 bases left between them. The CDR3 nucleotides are TGTGCCAGCAGTTACTCCAAGGAGACAGACGGCTACACCTTC. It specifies CASSYSKETDGYTF.

The DNA of the CDR3 is TGTGCCTGGAGTGCGGGACTGAACACCGGGGAGCTGTTTTTT. Residues: CAWSAGLNTGELFF. The V and J genes are TRBV30 and TRBJ2-2, with a weak D call TRBD2 (6 bases). CDR1 is GTSNPN and CDR2 is SVGIG in the germline V gene (reference sequence). The CDR3 loop spans 14 amino acids. The germline V and J ends were trimmed by 1 base and 1 base, with 7 bases remaining between them.

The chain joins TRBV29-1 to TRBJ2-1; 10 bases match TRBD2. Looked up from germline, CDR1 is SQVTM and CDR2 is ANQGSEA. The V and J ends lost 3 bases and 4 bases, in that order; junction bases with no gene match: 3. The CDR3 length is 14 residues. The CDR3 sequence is CSVDTSGTYNEQFF. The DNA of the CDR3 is TGCAGCGTTGATACTAGCGGGACATACAATGAGCAGTTCTTC.

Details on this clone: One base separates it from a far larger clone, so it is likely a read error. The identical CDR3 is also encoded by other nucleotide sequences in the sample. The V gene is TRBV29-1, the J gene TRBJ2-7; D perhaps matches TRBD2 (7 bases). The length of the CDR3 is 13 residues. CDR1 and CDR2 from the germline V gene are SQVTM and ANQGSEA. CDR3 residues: CSVEGDYSYEQYF. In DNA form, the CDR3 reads TGTAGCGTTGAGGGGGACTACTCCTACGAGCAGTACTTC.

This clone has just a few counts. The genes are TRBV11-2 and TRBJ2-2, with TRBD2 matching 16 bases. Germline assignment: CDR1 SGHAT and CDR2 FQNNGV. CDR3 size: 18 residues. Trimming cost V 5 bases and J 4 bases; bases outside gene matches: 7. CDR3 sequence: CASSKGLAGGPGTGELFF. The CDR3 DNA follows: TGTGCCAGCAGCAAGGGACTAGCGGGAGGGCCGGGCACCGGGGAGCTGTTTTTT.

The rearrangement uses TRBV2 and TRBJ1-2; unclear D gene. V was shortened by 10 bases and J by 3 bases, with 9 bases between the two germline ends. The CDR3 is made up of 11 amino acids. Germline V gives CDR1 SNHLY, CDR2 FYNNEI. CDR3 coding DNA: TGTGCCACGGGTTTGGACTATGGCTACACCTTC. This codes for CATGLDYGYTF.

Written as DNA, the CDR3 is TGTGCCACCAGCAAGGACAGTGCTGCTAACTATGGCTACACCTTC. It yields the protein CATSKDSAANYGYTF. The rearrangement links TRBV15 to TRBJ1-2; the D gene is possibly TRBD1 (6 bases). Trimming removed 4 bases from V and 0 bases from J, with 12 bases in between. The germline CDR1 and CDR2 sequences are LNHNV and YYDKDF (reference sequence). This CDR3 is built from 15 residues.

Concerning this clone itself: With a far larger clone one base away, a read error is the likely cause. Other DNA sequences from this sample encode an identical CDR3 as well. CDR3 DNA: TGTGCCAGCAGCTTGGTCGTGGGAGCTAACTATGGCTACACCTTT. Translating gives CASSLVVGANYGYTF. This chain joins TRBV5-6 and TRBJ1-2; D is unclear. Germline-derived CDR1 and CDR2 are SGHDT and YYEEEE. The CDR3 totals 15 residues.

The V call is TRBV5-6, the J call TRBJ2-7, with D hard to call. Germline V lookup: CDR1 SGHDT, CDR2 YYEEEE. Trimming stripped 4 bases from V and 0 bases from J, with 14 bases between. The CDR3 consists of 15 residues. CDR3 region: CASSLGVVASYEQYF. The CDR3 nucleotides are TGTGCCAGCAGCCTGGGCGTGGTAGCCTCCTACGAGCAGTACTTC. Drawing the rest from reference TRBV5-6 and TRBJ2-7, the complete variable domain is DAGVTQSPTHLIKTRGQQVTLRCSPKSGHDTVSWYQQALGQGPQFIFQYYEEEERQRGNFPDRFSGHQFPNYSSELNVNALLLGDSALYLCASSLGVVASYEQYFGPGTRLTVT.

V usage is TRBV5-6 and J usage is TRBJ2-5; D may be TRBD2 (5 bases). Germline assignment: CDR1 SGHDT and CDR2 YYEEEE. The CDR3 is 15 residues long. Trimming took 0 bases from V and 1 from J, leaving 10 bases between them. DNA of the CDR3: TGTGCCAGCAGCTTGGCCGGGAACACCCAAGAGACCCAGTACTTC. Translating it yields CASSLAGNTQETQYF.

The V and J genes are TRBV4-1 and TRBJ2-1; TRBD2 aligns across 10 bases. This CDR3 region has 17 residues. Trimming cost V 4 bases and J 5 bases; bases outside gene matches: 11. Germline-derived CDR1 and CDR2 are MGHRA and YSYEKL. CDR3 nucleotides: TGCGCCAGCAGCCGGACCCTAGTAGCGGGAGGAAACAATGAGCAGTTCTTC. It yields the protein CASSRTLVAGGNNEQFF.

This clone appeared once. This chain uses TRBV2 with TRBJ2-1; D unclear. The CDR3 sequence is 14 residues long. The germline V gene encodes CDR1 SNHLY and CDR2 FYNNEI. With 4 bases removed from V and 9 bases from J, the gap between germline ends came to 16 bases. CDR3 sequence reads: CASSALSKVGEQFF. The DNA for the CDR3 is TGTGCCAGCAGTGCCCTTAGCAAGGTGGGTGAGCAGTTCTTC.

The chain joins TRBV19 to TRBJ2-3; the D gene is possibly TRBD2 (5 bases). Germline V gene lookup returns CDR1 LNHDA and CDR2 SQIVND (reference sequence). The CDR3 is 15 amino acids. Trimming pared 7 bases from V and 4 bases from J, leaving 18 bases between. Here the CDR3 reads CASKEDGKGSDTQYF. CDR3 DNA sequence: TGTGCCAGTAAGGAGGACGGGAAAGGGTCAGATACGCAGTATTTT.

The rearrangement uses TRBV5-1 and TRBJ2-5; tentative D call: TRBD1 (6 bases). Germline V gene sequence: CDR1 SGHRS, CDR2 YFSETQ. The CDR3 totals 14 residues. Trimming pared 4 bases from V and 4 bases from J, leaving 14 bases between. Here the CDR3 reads CASSPGWGRETQYF. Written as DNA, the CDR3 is TGCGCCAGCAGCCCGGGCTGGGGGCGAGAGACCCAGTACTTC. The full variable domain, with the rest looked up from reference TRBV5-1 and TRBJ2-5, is KAGVTQTPRYLIKTRGQQVTLSCSPISGHRSVSWYQQTPGQGLQFLFEYFSETQRNKGNFPGRFSGRQFSNSRSEMNVSTLELGDSALYLCASSPGWGRETQYFGPGTRLLVL.

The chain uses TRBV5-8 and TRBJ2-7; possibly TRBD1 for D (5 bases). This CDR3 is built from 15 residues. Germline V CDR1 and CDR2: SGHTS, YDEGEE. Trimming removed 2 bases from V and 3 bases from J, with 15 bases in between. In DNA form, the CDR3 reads TGTGCCAGCAGCTTAAGTCCGAGACAGCTCTACGAGCAGTACTTC. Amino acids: CASSLSPRQLYEQYF.